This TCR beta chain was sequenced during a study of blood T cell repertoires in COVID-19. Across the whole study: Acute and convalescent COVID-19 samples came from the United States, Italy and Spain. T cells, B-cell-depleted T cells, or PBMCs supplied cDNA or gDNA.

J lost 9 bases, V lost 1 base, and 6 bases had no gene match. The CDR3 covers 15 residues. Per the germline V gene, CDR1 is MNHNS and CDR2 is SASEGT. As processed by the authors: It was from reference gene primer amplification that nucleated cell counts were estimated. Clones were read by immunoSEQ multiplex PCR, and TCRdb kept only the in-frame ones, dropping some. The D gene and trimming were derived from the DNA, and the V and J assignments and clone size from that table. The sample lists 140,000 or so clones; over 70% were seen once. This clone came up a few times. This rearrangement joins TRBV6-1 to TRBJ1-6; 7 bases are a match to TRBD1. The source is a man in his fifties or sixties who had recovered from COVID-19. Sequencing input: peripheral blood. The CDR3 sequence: CASSEDETGSSPLHF. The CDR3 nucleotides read TGTGCCAGCAGTGAAGATGAGACAGGGAGTTCACCCCTCCACTTT.